This is a list of T cell receptor beta chains from one sample in a study of regulatory T cells in long-lasting Graves disease. TCRdb re-called the multiplex PCR reads with MiXCR, one entry per CDR3 protein. The sample includes 360,000 or so distinct CDR3 sequences, over 15% of them seen just once. The sample was also reused in another study, on T cells in Graves' hyperthyroidism and ophthalmopathy.

The material sequenced was peripheral blood mononuclear cells (PBMCs), taken at new diagnosis, from a patient treated with antithyroid drugs. The receptors come from a man aged 35 to 55 with Graves disease. The conserved cysteine and the conserved F or W are not part of the CDR3 here. Clone size is not always given. Where it is, it says once, few, many or a class for expanded clones.

j_call: TRBJ2-7
v_call: TRBV5-5
clone_size: many
cdr3_aa: ASSMTGQGAPYEQY

j_call: TRBJ2-7
v_call: TRBV5-1
clone_size: many
cdr3_aa: ASTAPGASLRQQY

j_call: TRBJ2-7
v_call: TRBV4-1
clone_size: many
cdr3_aa: ASSHPGLEGSFSYEQY

j_call: TRBJ2-1
v_call: TRBV20-1
clone_size: many
cdr3_aa: SATWGFNEQF

j_call: TRBJ2-6
v_call: TRBV18
clone_size: many
cdr3_aa: ASSPAPSGANVLT

j_call: TRBJ1-4
v_call: TRBV28
clone_size: few
cdr3_aa: ASSLEQINEKLF

j_call: TRBJ1-6
v_call: TRBV20-1
clone_size: .
cdr3_aa: SAKTQGRSSYNSPLH

j_call: TRBJ1-3
v_call: TRBV11-2
clone_size: few
cdr3_aa: ASSFFAPRRNTIY

j_call: TRBJ2-1
v_call: TRBV2
clone_size: few
cdr3_aa: ASRLLGNEQF

j_call: TRBJ2-3
v_call: TRBV29-1
clone_size: once
cdr3_aa: SVGGRTDRQY